This T cell receptor beta chain appears in the sequencing data of a study of shared clonotypes between healthy human individuals (dated by TCRdb to 2019 to 2021). For the wider study: Three men and a couple of women, aged 18 to 49 years, made up the cohort. Per donor, three plates each were used for CD4 naive and CD4 memory, two for CD8 naive, and one for CD8 memory. To estimate repertoire size and how much clonotypes are shared between individuals, the study performed deep sequencing of blood TCR repertoires from about five healthy adults. Different laboratories and diverse techniques were used to prepare libraries and sequence TCR repertoires, to increase sequencing depth and limit assay-specific biases. Per donor, leukapheresis produced somewhere between about 0.8 and 9 billion PBMCs. Overall study outcomes, separate from this receptor: Naive subsets generally had larger estimated clonotype richness than memory subsets did. The genetic and exposure-history diversity represented was limited by the small number of donors. Pairwise subsampling indicated that sequencing depth was expected to affect the degree of clonotype sharing among donors. Sampling was restricted to blood, and TCR repertoires in tissues likely differ from the TCR repertoires found in blood. Higher generation probabilities were observed for clonotypes shared by all four sorted-subset donors than for non-shared clonotypes. Incomplete sequencing was indicated by rarefaction of sorted-subset datasets, despite the large sequencing depth. Sharing across a few donors was observed for approximately 5% of naive CD4, over 3% of naive CD8, about 2.5% of memory CD4, and around 0.42% of memory CD8 clonotypes.

The donors were healthy, HIV-negative adults who had no recently reported acute infections or vaccinations. All donors were Caucasian adults living in Nashville, Tennessee, USA. CD4+ T cells were enriched by magnetic negative selection, after which naive cells were positively selected on CD45RA and the negative fraction was taken as the memory subset. After blood collection by leukapheresis, PBMCs were isolated using Ficoll-Histopaque density gradient centrifugation and then cryopreserved in the vapor phase of liquid nitrogen. Purity and quantity of every magnetically sorted T cell population were checked by analytical flow cytometry. Each sorted fraction had its genomic DNA isolated and then quantified by UV absorbance on a Nanodrop 2000c. The CDR3, cysteine through phenylalanine, is 16 amino acids long. Of the read, only the CDR3 DNA is kept; its 48 bases are in frame from base 1. TCR CDR3 regions were amplified from genomic DNA by multiplex PCR using the deep immunoSEQ assay. Genomic DNA extracted from each cell subset was distributed evenly over all wells of several immunoSEQ 96-well plates, and each plate served as one replicate. Each replicate PCR for sorted subsets received approximately 220 ng genomic DNA, equal to 30,000 or so T cell genomes. Purified libraries were measured with a Qubit 3.0 fluorometer, size-checked on a Bioanalyzer 2100, and measured again with the KAPA Library Quantification kit. Each immunoSEQ 96-well plate was sequenced on its own single-read 150-cycle Illumina NextSeq 550 flow cell. The authors processed their data as follows. Because only junctional sequences without quality scores were contained in the immunoSEQ output, filtering matching that applied to full-length reads could not be performed. To assign V/J genes and CDR3, sequences were annotated using PyIR, a Python wrapper for IgBLAST v1.9, with IMGT germline references. Reads with weak V/J assignments (E-value above 1e-6), missing CDR3, stop codons, out-of-frame junctions, or ambiguous translated residues were removed. V3J clonotypes were defined by identical inferred V gene, J gene, and CDR3 amino acid sequence. Percentage overlap between repertoires was computed as shared unique clonotypes divided by the size of the smaller repertoire. Three approaches were used to assess repertoire richness: RTK rarefaction, the Chao1 estimator, and Recon v2.1 estimates of unobserved clonotypes. For all TCRbeta clonotypes obtained by the gDNA method from several donors, generation probabilities were computed with OLGA. TCRdb carries this immuneACCESS record with in-frame sequences only. Its versions omit some clonotypes, under half of them owing to an unresolved V gene in the studies checked, with the rest unexplained. V, J and clone size are those of that table, while D and trimming were read from the DNA. The table for this sample lists roughly 530,000 clones; 96% of them were counted only once. Jointly, the top ten make up about 0.064% of the sample.

Details on this clone: It lacks a known antigen. One base away there is no much larger clone; base qualities are not given.

The sequence was collected from a woman in her 30s in good health. This chain joins TRBV21-1 to TRBJ2-7. TRBV21-1 is a recognized pseudogene. Sequences were obtained from naive CD4+ T cells sorted from blood. What the cell subset or site label conveys for this sample: CD45RA+ positively selected. The CDR3 protein: CASSKVLPDRTYEQYF. The sequenced DNA is TGTGCCAGCAGCAAAGTCCTGCCAGACCGAACCTACGAGCAGTACTTC.